This T cell receptor (beta chain) comes out of a study of T cells in Graves' hyperthyroidism and ophthalmopathy. On the study more broadly: The blood sample was taken at first diagnosis, before treatment began. Findings of the study overall: Within blood appeared most thyroid clonotypes that had expanded above 0.001.

The investigators amplified TCR beta CDR3 regions from RNA transcripts. In the first-round RT-PCR of the TCR CDR3, the HTBI primer set was used. One entry per CDR3 protein results from TCRdb running MiXCR on the multiplex PCR reads. The sample yields 600,000 or so distinct CDR3 sequences, more than 14% seen once. CDR3 length equals 16 residues. CDR1 LNHNV and CDR2 YYDKDF come from the germline V gene (reference sequence). V shed 4 bases, J shed 7 bases, and the junction held 9 bases outside the gene matches. For this clonotype: Its antigen is unidentified.

Patients showing uncontrolled infection, other autoimmune disease, pregnancy or lactation were ineligible. PBMCs came from 7.5 to 10 ml fresh peripheral blood. The specimen sequenced was blood. This receptor was obtained from a woman aged 45-59 years with Graves' ophthalmopathy. The genes are TRBV15 and TRBJ1-6; 8 positions match TRBD1. The CDR3 DNA reads TGTGCCACCAGCATTAAAGGACAGGGCCCAAATTCACCCCTCCACTTT. Translated, it gives CATSIKGQGPNSPLHF.